The entry below describes one TCR beta chain. The entry originates in a study of blood T cell repertoires in COVID-19. Study-wide context: The cDNA or gDNA used as material had been derived from T cells, B-cell-depleted T cells, or PBMCs.

Per the original data handling: Nucleated cell counts were estimated from reference gene primer amplification. Libraries were prepared by immunoSEQ multiplex PCR; TCRdb keeps only in-frame clonotypes and omits some of them. The V and J calls and the clone size are those of that table, but D and trimming were determined from the DNA. The sample carries roughly 250,000 clones, 70% to 90% recorded once. The sequenced sample was peripheral blood. The TCR comes from a man between 35 and 55 years old with acute or convalescent COVID-19.

As DNA, the CDR3 is TGCAGCGTTACCGGGACAGGGGGCACAGATACGCAGTATTTT. Residues: CSVTGTGGTDTQYF. This chain links TRBV29-1 with TRBJ2-3; 10 bases agree with TRBD1. Germline V gene lookup returns CDR1 SQVTM and CDR2 ANQGSEA. Germline trimming cut 5 bases from V and 1 base from J; bases unmatched to any gene: 3. This CDR3 comprises 14 residues.